This paragraph covers one T cell receptor beta chain sequence. What it binds is not known. The junction and the germline gene differ at one end; a read error may be behind it. Profiles of TCR beta VDJ and CDR3 were generated from a genomic DNA template. One entry per CDR3 protein, called by TCRdb with MiXCR from the reads. The profile shows some 220,000 distinct CDR3 sequences, 34% of them singletons. This sample is drawn from a study of CD8+CD57+ T cells in acquired aplastic anemia. Background on the study: Read counts for CD4+ cells (from healthy donors) averaged roughly 11 million.

Study observations and caveats: Between patients and controls, CD8+ Simpson's diversity did not vary significantly. Patients and controls shared about 30 CD8+ CDR3 sequences, which appeared highly expressed in patients and within their immunodominant clones.

In germline, CDR1 is SGHRS, CDR2 YFSETQ. The CDR3 has 13 amino acids. What was sequenced was sorted CD4+, CD8+, or CD8+CD57+ T cells (not recorded which) from PBMCs. This sequence originates from a human donor in good health, serving as a control. The V gene is TRBV5-1, the J gene TRBJ2-7, with a weak D call TRBD1 (5 bases). In nucleotides, the CDR3 is TGCGGCAGCAGCTTGGGGCAGTCCTACGAGCAGTACTTC. Amino acid sequence: CGSSLGQSYEQYF.